These 20 T cell receptor beta chains were sequenced from one sample in a study of cytomegalovirus exposure and HLA in healthy donors. Both 60 Vbeta primers and 13 Jbeta primers went into the PCR. The data were produced by immunoSEQ multiplex PCR, yet TCRdb's version contains in-frame clones alone and is incomplete. This table has 100,000 to 150,000 clones, about four fifths appearing once. Sample: PBMCs. These receptors were collected from a male donor in good health and CMV-seronegative.

The chain uses TRBV19 and TRBJ2-2, with D possibly TRBD1 on 6 matching bases. V lost 6 bases and J 4 bases, leaving 9 bases between the germline ends. The germline V gene encodes CDR1 LNHDA and CDR2 SQIVND (reference sequence). The CDR3 loop spans 13 amino acids. The CDR3 sequence: CASRARGTGELFF. The CDR3 nucleotides read TGTGCCAGTAGAGCCAGGGGCACCGGGGAGCTGTTTTTT.

This clone has a handful of counts. The chain carries TRBV18 and TRBJ1-1, with 9 bases fitting TRBD1. Germline-derived CDR1 and CDR2 are KGHSH and LQKENI. The J segment lost 2 bases and the V segment lost 1 base, leaving 5 bases of the junction unmatched. CDR3 length: 16 residues. The CDR3 sequence is CASSPLTGGVNTEAFF. CDR3 nucleotide sequence: TGTGCCAGCTCACCACTGACAGGGGGGGTTAACACTGAAGCTTTCTTT.

V usage is TRBV5-1 and J usage is TRBJ1-2; 10 bases agree with TRBD1. From germline, CDR1 is SGHRS and CDR2 YFSETQ. The CDR3 spans 15 residues. J gave up 8 bases and V 5 bases, and 12 bases lay outside the gene matches. This CDR3 is CASRSDRGAFGGYTF. The CDR3 DNA follows: TGCGCCAGCAGGTCGGACAGGGGGGCTTTCGGGGGCTACACCTTC.

V gene TRBV6-4 combines with J gene TRBJ2-3; 10 bases line up with TRBD1. This CDR3 contains 16 residues. Germline V gene sequence: CDR1 MRHNA, CDR2 SNTAGT. Trimming cost V 5 bases and J 6 bases; bases outside gene matches: 11. The CDR3 sequence: CASSTEGGQGFDTQYF. The CDR3 DNA is TGTGCCAGCAGTACCGAGGGGGGACAGGGGTTCGATACGCAGTATTTT.

The chain is built from TRBV5-4 and TRBJ2-1, with TRBD2 matching 9 bases. The V gene end was trimmed by 5 bases and the J gene end by 2 bases; junction bases not matched to a gene: 11. Germline CDR1 and CDR2: SGHNT and YYREEE (reference sequence). This CDR3 region has 17 residues. CDR3 amino acids: CASRVSGGPGAYNEQFF. CDR3 nucleotides: TGTGCCAGCAGGGTTAGCGGGGGACCAGGAGCCTACAATGAGCAGTTCTTC.

The rearrangement uses TRBV4-1 and TRBJ2-3; a weak D match, TRBD2 (6 bases). CDR3 length equals 17 residues. Deletions cut 1 base from V and 1 base from J, with 15 bases between. In germline, CDR1 is MGHRA, CDR2 YSYEKL. The CDR3 is CASSQGPRGGGTDTQYF. CDR3 nucleotide sequence: TGCGCCAGCAGCCAAGGCCCTCGCGGCGGGGGCACAGATACGCAGTATTTT.

The chain uses TRBV30 and TRBJ1-2; D is unresolved. Germline V gene data show CDR1 as GTSNPN and CDR2 as SVGIG (reference sequence). The CDR3 runs 13 residues. V was trimmed by 0 bases and J by 8 bases, leaving 13 bases between them. The CDR3 protein is CAWSVTQTKGYTF. CDR3 sequence (DNA): TGTGCCTGGAGTGTCACACAGACGAAGGGCTACACCTTC.

This sequence joins TRBV7-8 and TRBJ2-3, with a weak D call TRBD2 (6 bases). The CDR3 consists of 16 residues. Germline assignment: CDR1 SGHVS and CDR2 FQNEAQ. V was pared by 1 base and J by 1 base, with 12 bases between. CDR3 sequence reads: CASSLGALAGTDTQYF. The CDR3 DNA reads TGTGCCAGCAGCTTAGGGGCACTAGCAGGCACAGATACGCAGTATTTT.

There are a few counts of this clone. The gene calls are TRBV7-3 and TRBJ1-1; TRBD1 matches 9 bases. The CDR3 spans 14 residues. The germline V gene has CDR1 SGHTA and CDR2 FQGTGA. J was trimmed by 4 bases and V by 5 bases; bases with no gene match: 5. The CDR3 bases are TGTGCCAGCAGCCCATCGACAGGGGGCACTGAAGCTTTCTTT. It encodes CASSPSTGGTEAFF.

V is TRBV4-1 and J is TRBJ2-7; perhaps TRBD1 as D (6 bases). The CDR3 contains 13 residues. Trimming pared 4 bases from V and 12 bases from J, leaving 19 bases between. Per germline, CDR1 MGHRA and CDR2 YSYEKL. The CDR3 sequence: CASSPGTTAVGYF. CDR3 DNA: TGCGCCAGCAGCCCTGGGACAACCGCCGTAGGGTACTTC.

This clone has only a few counts. V is TRBV6-4 and J is TRBJ1-2, with 8 nucleotides matching TRBD1. Losses at the gene ends were 3 bases for V and 5 bases for J; bases not matched to a gene: 8. From germline, CDR1 is MRHNA and CDR2 SNTAGT. The CDR3 spans 15 residues. The CDR3 DNA sequence: TGTGCCAGCAGTGAGGCGGCAGGGGGCTGGTATGGCTACACCTTC. Amino acid sequence: CASSEAAGGWYGYTF.

This chain uses TRBV12-5 with TRBJ1-2; 7 bases match TRBD1. From germline, CDR1 is LGHNT and CDR2 FRNRAP. V shed 0 bases, J shed 4 bases, and the junction held 5 bases outside the gene matches. The CDR3 extends over 15 amino acids. CDR3 loop: CASGLVRQGFYGYTF. CDR3 bases: TGTGCTAGTGGTTTGGTAAGACAGGGCTTCTATGGCTACACCTTC. Variable domain in full (rest from reference TRBV12-5 and TRBJ1-2): DARVTQTPRHKVTEMGQEVTMRCQPILGHNTVFWYRQTMMQGLELLAYFRNRAPLDDSGMPKDRFSAEMPDATLATLKIQPSEPRDSAVYFCASGLVRQGFYGYTFGSGTRLTVV.

The chain has TRBV4-3 and TRBJ2-7; TRBD1 agrees at 7 bases. The V gene's germline CDR1 is LGHNA and CDR2 YSLEER. Trimming cost V 1 base and J 5 bases; bases outside gene matches: 8. This CDR3 region has 15 residues. CDR3 residues: CASSQVFQGVNEQYF. The CDR3 DNA is TGCGCCAGCAGCCAAGTTTTTCAGGGGGTAAACGAGCAGTACTTC.

The rearrangement uses TRBV7-8 and TRBJ1-1; D ambiguous. Germline lookup yields CDR1 SGHVS and CDR2 FQNEAQ. V was shortened by 3 bases and J by 3 bases, with 14 bases between the two germline ends. The CDR3 length is 15 residues. The CDR3 nucleotides read TGTGCCAGCAGCTTCGCCTTACAGACATACACTGAAGCTTTCTTT. Its translation: CASSFALQTYTEAFF.

This clone was seen only once. The genes are TRBV5-4 and TRBJ1-5; D is undetermined. Per germline, CDR1 SGHNT and CDR2 YYREEE (reference sequence). This CDR3 has 14 residues. V was cut by 4 bases and J by 4 bases, with 12 bases left in between. In nucleotides, the CDR3 is TGTGCCAGCAGCGAGGGTGAGGCGAATCAGCCCCAGCATTTT. It codes for CASSEGEANQPQHF.

V is TRBV5-6 and J is TRBJ2-3; 11 nucleotides line up with TRBD2. CDR1 is SGHDT, CDR2 YYEEEE, per germline. With V trimmed by 4 bases and J by 5 bases, 9 bases remained unmatched. The CDR3 loop spans 16 amino acids. The CDR3 bases are TGTGCCAGCAGCCCGTTTAGCGGGGGGGCTATAGATACGCAGTATTTT. The encoded protein is CASSPFSGGAIDTQYF.

The rearrangement links TRBV7-9 to TRBJ1-1; unclear D gene. The V gene's germline CDR1 is SEHNR and CDR2 FQNEAQ (reference sequence). Deletions cut 7 bases from V and 1 base from J, with 7 bases between. The CDR3 runs 12 residues. Here the CDR3 DNA reads TGTGCCAGCAACACCGCGAACACTGAAGCTTTCTTT. Amino acids: CASNTANTEAFF.

This clone was detected once. CDR3: CASSKGGQGRNEQFF. CDR3 nucleotide sequence: TGTGCCAGCAGCAAAGGGGGACAGGGGAGGAATGAGCAGTTCTTC. This chain uses TRBV5-4 with TRBJ2-1; TRBD1 agrees at 10 bases. There are 15 residues in the CDR3. Germline trimming cut 4 bases from V and 7 bases from J; bases unmatched to any gene: 8. Germline CDR1 SGHNT, CDR2 YYREEE (reference sequence).

This chain links TRBV19 with TRBJ2-6, with 9 bases matching TRBD1. J lost 3 bases, V lost 4 bases, and 10 bases had no gene match. Germline assignment: CDR1 LNHDA and CDR2 SQIVND (reference sequence). The CDR3 has 18 amino acids. The CDR3 DNA reads TGTGCCAGTAGTAGCCAAGCCGGGACAGGGAGTGGGGCCAACGTCCTGACTTTC. Amino acid sequence: CASSSQAGTGSGANVLTF. The variable domain in full, completed from reference TRBV19 and TRBJ2-6, reads DGGITQSPKYLFRKEGQNVTLSCEQNLNHDAMYWYRQDPGQGLRLIYYSQIVNDFQKGDIAEGYSVSREKKESFPLTVTSAQKNPTAFYLCASSSQAGTGSGANVLTFGAGSRLTVL.

This clone occurred once. The V call is TRBV7-2, the J call TRBJ2-3; 7 bases align to TRBD1. Germline V gives CDR1 SGHTA, CDR2 FQGNSA. Trimming removed 5 bases from V and 1 base from J; junction bases left unmatched: 6. The CDR3 has 15 residues. CDR3 sequence (DNA): TGTGCCAGCAGCCCCGGCCAGGGGGGCACAGATACGCAGTATTTT. This codes for CASSPGQGGTDTQYF.